These 15 T cell receptor beta chains share one sample of origin, sequenced in a study of blood T cell repertoires in COVID-19. TCRdb's copy holds only in-frame clones and misses some; the assay was immunoSEQ multiplex PCR. This sample has approximately 300,000 clones; roughly 86% occur once, and the top ten carry 1.5% to 2%. The sequencing sample was made of peripheral blood. These receptors came from a woman between 45 and 60 years old with acute or convalescent COVID-19.

This chain links TRBV4-2 with TRBJ2-3, with TRBD1 matching over 9 bases. Per germline, CDR1 LGHNA and CDR2 YNFKEQ. The CDR3 is 16 residues long. The ends lost 0 bases at V and 5 bases at J; junction bases unmatched: 6. The CDR3 bases are TGTGCCAGCAGCCAAGATGACAGGGGGATGAGAGATACGCAGTATTTT. Amino acid sequence: CASSQDDRGMRDTQYF.

The rearrangement uses TRBV7-9 and TRBJ2-5, with 7 nucleotides matching TRBD1. CDR1 SEHNR and CDR2 FQNEAQ come from the germline V gene (reference sequence). V dropped 5 bases and J dropped 4; count of bases not matched to a gene: 13. The CDR3 consists of 16 residues. This CDR3 is CASSARTGITGETQYF. CDR3 DNA sequence: TGTGCCAGCAGCGCTCGGACAGGAATAACGGGAGAGACCCAGTACTTC.

This clone has just one count. The chain joins TRBV24-1 to TRBJ2-4; D unclear. The CDR3 has 12 residues. V lost 3 bases and J lost 4, with 3 bases in between. Germline V lookup: CDR1 KGHDR, CDR2 SFDVKD. CDR3 nucleotides: TGTGCCACCAGTGATCCGAAAAACATTCAGTACTTC. Translated: CATSDPKNIQYF.

This clone was counted between two and nine times. This chain connects TRBV27 to TRBJ2-1; weak D call: TRBD2 (5 bases). Trimming shortened V by 3 bases and J by 6 bases, and 15 bases separated the two germline ends. Germline CDR1 reads MNHEY; CDR2 reads SMNVEV (reference sequence). CDR3 length: 15 amino acids. The CDR3 bases are TGTGCCAGCAGTTTCTCCGACTATGGGGTCAATGAGCAGTTCTTC. This sequence encodes CASSFSDYGVNEQFF.

This clone was picked up one time. The chain couples TRBV5-1 to TRBJ2-7; possibly TRBD2 for D (5 bases). The germline gives CDR1 SGHRS, CDR2 YFSETQ. With 4 bases removed from V and 5 bases from J, the gap between germline ends came to 13 bases. CDR3 length: 13 amino acids. This chain's CDR3 is CASSGTSPHEQYF. The CDR3 DNA follows: TGCGCCAGCAGCGGTACTAGTCCGCACGAGCAGTACTTC.

This chain joins TRBV7-2 and TRBJ2-5, with 11 bases aligning to TRBD2. The length of the CDR3 is 17 residues. With 1 base clipped from V and 4 bases from J, the junction kept 8 bases outside the gene matches. Germline V gene data show CDR1 as SGHTA and CDR2 as FQGNSA. The DNA for the CDR3 is TGTGCCAGCAGCTTAGTGGGTCCAGGGACTAGCGGAGAGACCCAGTACTTC. Its protein product is CASSLVGPGTSGETQYF.

This sequence joins TRBV15 and TRBJ1-3; D gene unclear. The CDR3 length is 18 residues. Germline V CDR1 and CDR2: LNHNV, YYDKDF (reference sequence). With 0 bases removed from V and 0 bases from J, the gap between germline ends came to 15 bases. The CDR3 DNA is TGTGCCACCAGCAGAGATATCCCCCAAGCTTACTCTGGAAACACCATATATTTT. It codes for CATSRDIPQAYSGNTIYF.

The CDR3 loop is CASSTEWGHPYF. The CDR3 coding sequence is TGTGCCAGTAGTACCGAATGGGGCCACCCGTACTTC. The chain uses TRBV19 and TRBJ2-7; D is possibly TRBD1 (5 bases). V lost 4 bases to trimming and J lost 12 bases, with 16 bases between them. Germline CDR1 LNHDA, CDR2 SQIVND (reference sequence). CDR3 size: 12 residues. Variable domain in full (rest from reference TRBV19 and TRBJ2-7): DGGITQSPKYLFRKEGQNVTLSCEQNLNHDAMYWYRQDPGQGLRLIYYSQIVNDFQKGDIAEGYSVSREKKESFPLTVTSAQKNPTAFYLCASSTEWGHPYFGPGTRLTVT.

This clone was observed a handful of times. The V call is TRBV16, the J call TRBJ1-2; a possible D gene is TRBD1 (5 bases). CDR1 is KGHSY, CDR2 FQNENV, per germline. The CDR3 has 15 amino acids. Trimming removed 2 bases from V and 8 bases from J, with 18 bases in between. The CDR3 here is CASSQERFTGDGYTF. DNA of the CDR3: TGTGCCAGCAGCCAAGAAAGATTTACAGGCGACGGCTACACCTTC.

The gene calls are TRBV5-4 and TRBJ1-3, with TRBD1 identical over 8 bases. The length of the CDR3 is 18 residues. The V and J ends lost 0 bases and 4 bases, in that order; junction bases with no gene match: 12. From germline, CDR1 is SGHNT and CDR2 YYREEE (reference sequence). Here the CDR3 reads CASSLGPGQGLDGNTIYF. As DNA, the CDR3 is TGTGCCAGCAGCTTGGGTCCCGGACAGGGATTGGACGGAAACACCATATATTTT.

This chain links TRBV10-3 with TRBJ1-5; the D gene is possibly TRBD1 (5 bases). V was trimmed by 2 bases and J by 0 bases, leaving 11 bases between them. This CDR3 spans 16 amino acids. Germline values: CDR1 ENHRY, CDR2 SYGVKD. CDR3 DNA: TGTGCCATCAGTGAGACAGGAAAGGGTAGCAATCAGCCCCAGCATTTT. Protein product: CAISETGKGSNQPQHF.

The CDR3 reads CASSNAGSLDGYTF. For the CDR3, the DNA is TGTGCCAGCAGCAACGCGGGCAGTCTTGATGGCTACACCTTC. The chain carries TRBV21-1 and TRBJ1-2. TRBV21-1 is a listed pseudogene. The CDR3 has 14 residues.

The rearrangement uses TRBV9 and TRBJ1-3, with D maybe TRBD1 (5 bases). V was clipped by 2 bases and J by 0 bases, with 12 bases between them. Germline lookup yields CDR1 SGDLS and CDR2 YYNGEE. The CDR3 has 16 amino acids. The CDR3 reads CASSVEGLNSGNTIYF. CDR3 sequence (DNA): TGTGCCAGCAGCGTTGAGGGACTGAACTCTGGAAACACCATATATTTT. The full variable domain, in which reference TRBV9 and TRBJ1-3 provide the parts outside the CDR3, is DSGVTQTPKHLITATGQRVTLRCSPRSGDLSVYWYQQSLDQGLQFLIQYYNGEERAKGNILERFSAQQFPDLHSELNLSSLELGDSALYFCASSVEGLNSGNTIYFGEGSWLTVV.

This clone has more than one count but fewer than ten. The chain uses TRBV18 and TRBJ1-5; 9 positions agree with TRBD1. The V and J ends lost 6 bases and 1 base, in that order; junction bases with no gene match: 10. Germline CDR1 reads KGHSH; CDR2 reads LQKENI. The CDR3 loop spans 17 amino acids. DNA of the CDR3: TGTGCCAGCTCCCTAGGGACAGGGCTCTTGAGCAATCAGCCCCAGCATTTT. Protein product: CASSLGTGLLSNQPQHF.

V gene TRBV30 combines with J gene TRBJ2-7; D might be TRBD2 (5 bases). The CDR3 loop spans 13 amino acids. Trimming took 2 bases from V and 4 from J, leaving 12 bases between them. Germline CDR1 is GTSNPN and CDR2 is SVGIG (reference sequence). The CDR3, as DNA: TGTGCCTGGAGTATTCCGGGCGGGTACGAGCAGTACTTC. It is translated as CAWSIPGGYEQYF.